This note documents a single T cell receptor beta chain sequence. This clonotype appeared many times. No cognate antigen has been identified for it. Base qualities are not provided; no much larger clone lies one nucleotide away. Hyperthyroidism patients were newly diagnosed, with disease duration under 2 months, and aged 18 to 65 years. Patients with other autoimmune diseases, uncontrolled infections, pregnancy or lactation were excluded from the study. Clinical symptoms, serum thyroxine, TRAb, thyroid ultrasound and orbital computed tomography were used for diagnosis. Trizol reagent was used to extract the total RNA, and its quality was then checked on an Agilent 2100 Bioanalyzer. This entry belongs to a study of Graves' ophthalmopathy and Graves' hyperthyroidism (dated by TCRdb to 2017 to 2018). For context, the study as a whole: Hyperthyroidism was considered stable if no progression to ophthalmopathy occurred within 18 months of follow-up. TCR beta repertoire signatures were used to distinguish Graves' ophthalmopathy from Graves' hyperthyroidism and to predict progression to ophthalmopathy. In total, 120 to 150 blood samples were TCR-sequenced: around 42 ophthalmopathy, over 70 hyperthyroidism and about 17 hyperthyroidism-to-ophthalmopathy patients. To explore V-J signatures that distinguish ophthalmopathy from hyperthyroidism, a discovery set of 90 to 100 patients was enrolled, made up of more than 40 with ophthalmopathy and under 65 with stable hyperthyroidism. An independent validation cohort was composed of approximately 18 hyperthyroidism patients and about 17 patients who later progressed from hyperthyroidism to ophthalmopathy. In five or six hyperthyroidism patients, T-cell repertoires of thyroid tissue and blood were compared. Following sample collection, hyperthyroidism patients were given methimazole at a starting dose of 30 mg daily, and ophthalmopathy patients were given high-dose intravenous methylprednisolone.

Between the V and J ends, shortened by 6 bases and 4 bases respectively, the junction contains 19 bases. CDR1 and CDR2, looked up from the germline V gene (reference sequence), are LNHDA and SQIVND. Its CDR3 holds 16 amino acids, cysteine through phenylalanine. Of the read, only the CDR3 DNA is kept; its 48 bases are in frame from base 1. General conclusions and limits of the study: The 13-signature model separated ophthalmopathy from stable hyperthyroidism with 85% to 90% sensitivity and 81% to 82% specificity in cross-validation, and 80%/75% in the test set. Sample size was not statistically predetermined, and group allocation was not concealed from the investigators. In validation, the model predicted ophthalmopathy progression with about 64% sensitivity and roughly 72% specificity; approximately 12 predicted patients were CT-confirmed with GO in a median of 6.5 months. Among expanded thyroid clonotypes with frequency above 0.001, most also showed up in blood, which suggests that blood repertoires may reflect the thyroid immune response.

For repertoire sequencing, TCR beta CDR3 regions were amplified from RNA transcripts. HTBI primers and the Qiagen OneStep RT-PCR kit were used in a first-round RT-PCR, which was followed by a second-round multiplex PCR, size selection and purification. Libraries were sequenced paired-end with 100 bp reads on an Illumina HiSeq2000. Per the authors' processing: SOAPnuke was used for read processing, and reads with adapters, uncalled bases, a mean Phred below 15, or no exact constant-primer or identifier match were discarded. COPE v1.2.5 was used to merge the high-quality paired reads. Each unique nucleotide sequence was treated as a clonotype, and MiTCR v1.1 was used to align the clonotypes to the IMGT TRB V, D and J references. Only V-J combinations with frequency above 0.0001 were analysed, covering over 98% of repertoires. A TCR clonal expansion and chaos score per V-J combination was defined as the ratio of F50 clonal expansion to chaos observed in the TCRdist matrix. Welch's t-statistics and random forest were used to narrow the features down to about twelve V-J combinations, which were then fed into a naive Bayes classifier. Thyroid-blood repertoire similarity was quantified with the Morisita-Horn index. Clones were called with MiXCR by TCRdb after fastp trimmed the public reads at Q25, and only in-frame beta chains were retained. Merged by CDR3 protein, the rows form single entries marked with the most common genes and DNA. What appears here as the V and J calls and clone size reflects TCRdb's work, not the paper's. This sample comprises over a million distinct CDR3 sequences, 36% of them detected only once. The top ten hold 11% of the sample.

What was sequenced was peripheral blood or thyroid tissue (not recorded which). This clonotype was obtained from an adult man with Graves' hyperthyroidism. The chain uses TRBV19 and TRBJ1-5, and possibly TRBD1, on 6 matching bases. The CDR3 in this case is CASRTQGAGENQPQHF. The bases are TGTGCCAGTAGAACCCAAGGAGCAGGGGAGAATCAGCCCCAGCATTTT.